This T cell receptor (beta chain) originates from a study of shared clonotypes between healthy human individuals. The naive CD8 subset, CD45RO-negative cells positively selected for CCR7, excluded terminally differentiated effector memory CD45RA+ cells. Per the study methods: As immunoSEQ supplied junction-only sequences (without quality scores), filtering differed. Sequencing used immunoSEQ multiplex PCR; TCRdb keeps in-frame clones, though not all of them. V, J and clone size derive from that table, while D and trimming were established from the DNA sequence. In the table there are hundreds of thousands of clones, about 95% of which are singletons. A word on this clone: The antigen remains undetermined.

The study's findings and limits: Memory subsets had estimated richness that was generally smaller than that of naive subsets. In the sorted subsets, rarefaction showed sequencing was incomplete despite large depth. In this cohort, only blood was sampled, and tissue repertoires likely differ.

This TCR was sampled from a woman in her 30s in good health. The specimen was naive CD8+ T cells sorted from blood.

CDR3 nucleotides: TGTGCCAGCAGTTTATCAGACAGTATTGATGGCTACACCTTC. It is translated as CASSLSDSIDGYTF. This chain connects TRBV27 to TRBJ1-2; tentatively, D is TRBD1 (5 bases). V was clipped by 0 bases and J by 6 bases, with 11 bases between them. The length of the CDR3 is 14 residues. The V gene's germline CDR1 is MNHEY and CDR2 SMNVEV (reference sequence).